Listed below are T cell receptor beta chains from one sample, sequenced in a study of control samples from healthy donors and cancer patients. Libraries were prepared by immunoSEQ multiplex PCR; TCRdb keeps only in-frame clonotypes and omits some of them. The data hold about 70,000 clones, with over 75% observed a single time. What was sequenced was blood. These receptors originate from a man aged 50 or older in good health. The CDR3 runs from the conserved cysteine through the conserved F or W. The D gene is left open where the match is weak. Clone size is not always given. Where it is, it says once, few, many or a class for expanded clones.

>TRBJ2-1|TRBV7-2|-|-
CASSLAGEAREQFF
TGTGCCAGCAGCTTAGCGGGAGAAGCGAGAGAGCAGTTCTTC
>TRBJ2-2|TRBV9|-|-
CASSEASLAGELFF
TGTGCCAGCAGCGAGGCTAGTCTTGCCGGGGAGCTGTTTTTT
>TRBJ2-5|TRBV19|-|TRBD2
CASSGGRAETQYF
TGTGCCAGTAGTGGCGGGAGGGCAGAGACCCAGTACTTC
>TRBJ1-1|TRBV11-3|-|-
CASSFRGSNTEAFF
TGTGCCAGCAGCTTCAGGGGCTCGAACACTGAAGCTTTCTTT
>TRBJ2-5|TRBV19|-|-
CASSMTAGGETQYF
TGTGCCAGTAGTATGACGGCCGGGGGAGAGACCCAGTACTTC
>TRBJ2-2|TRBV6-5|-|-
CASSKQGGYTGELFF
TGTGCCAGCAGTAAACAGGGGGGGTACACCGGGGAGCTGTTTTTT
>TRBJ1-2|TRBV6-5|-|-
CASSYHTDYGYTF
TGTGCCAGCAGTTACCACACAGACTATGGCTACACCTTC
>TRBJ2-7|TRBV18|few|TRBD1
CASSPGTVSYEQYF
TGTGCCAGCTCACCAGGGACAGTTTCCTACGAGCAGTACTTC
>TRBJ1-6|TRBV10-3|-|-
CAIREDELGLLHF
TGTGCCATCAGGGAAGATGAGCTAGGACTCCTCCACTTT
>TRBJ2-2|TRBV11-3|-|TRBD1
CASSFEGAMNTGELFF
TGTGCCAGCAGCTTTGAGGGGGCGATGAACACCGGGGAGCTGTTTTTT
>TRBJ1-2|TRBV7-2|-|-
CASSLPGARYGYTF
TGTGCCAGCAGCTTACCCGGGGCACGCTATGGCTACACCTTC
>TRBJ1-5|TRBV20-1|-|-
CSASRYRYSNQPQHF
TGCAGTGCTAGTAGGTATAGATATAGCAATCAGCCCCAGCATTTT
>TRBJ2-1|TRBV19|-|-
CASSITRYKQFF
TGTGCCAGTAGTATAACGCGTTATAAGCAGTTCTTC
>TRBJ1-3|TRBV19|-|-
CASRPTVGNTIYF
TGTGCCAGTAGGCCGACAGTTGGAAACACCATATATTTT
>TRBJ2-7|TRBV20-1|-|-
CSASVREQYF
TGCAGTGCTAGCGTCAGGGAGCAGTACTTC
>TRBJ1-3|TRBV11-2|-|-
CASSGVEAAGNTIYF
TGTGCCAGCAGCGGGGTCGAGGCAGCCGGAAACACCATATATTTT
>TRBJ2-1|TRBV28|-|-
CASRPGLGNEQFF
TGTGCCAGCAGACCAGGGTTAGGCAATGAGCAGTTCTTC
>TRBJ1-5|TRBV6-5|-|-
CASTNRAPNQPQHF
TGTGCCAGCACAAACAGGGCCCCCAATCAGCCCCAGCATTTT
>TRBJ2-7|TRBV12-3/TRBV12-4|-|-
CASSFLSAYEQYF
TGTGCCAGCAGTTTTCTCAGCGCCTACGAGCAGTACTTC
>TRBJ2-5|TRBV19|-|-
CASSIDGGRFETQYF
TGTGCCAGTAGTATTGACGGGGGGCGCTTCGAGACCCAGTACTTC
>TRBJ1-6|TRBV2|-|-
CASRDSYSPLHF
TGTGCCAGCAGGGACAGCTACTCACCCCTCCACTTT
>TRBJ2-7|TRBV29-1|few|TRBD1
CSVKGTGGSNNEQYF
TGCAGCGTAAAAGGGACAGGGGGTTCAAATAACGAGCAGTACTTC
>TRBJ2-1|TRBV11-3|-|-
CASSLGLQSYNEQFF
TGTGCCAGCAGCTTGGGACTTCAATCTTACAATGAGCAGTTCTTC
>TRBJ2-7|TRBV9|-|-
CASSVDQLSSYEQYF
TGTGCCAGCAGCGTAGATCAGTTAAGCTCCTACGAGCAGTACTTC
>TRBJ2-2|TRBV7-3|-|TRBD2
CASSQMSGVGELFF
TGTGCCAGCAGCCAAATGAGCGGGGTCGGGGAGCTGTTTTTT
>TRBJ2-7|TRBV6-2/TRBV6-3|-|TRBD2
CASSLGTNPSYEQYF
TGTGCCAGCAGTTTAGGGACTAATCCTTCCTACGAGCAGTACTTC
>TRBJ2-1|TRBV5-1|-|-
CASSLGSRNEQFF
TGCGCCAGCAGCTTAGGATCTCGCAATGAGCAGTTCTTC
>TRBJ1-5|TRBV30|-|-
CAWSVEVDQPQHF
TGTGCCTGGAGTGTAGAGGTGGATCAGCCCCAGCATTTT
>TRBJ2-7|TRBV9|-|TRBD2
CASSVGGDPYEQYF
TGTGCCAGCAGCGTCGGGGGGGACCCCTACGAGCAGTACTTC
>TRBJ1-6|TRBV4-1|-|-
CASSQDHGNSPLHF
TGCGCCAGCAGCCAAGATCACGGGAATTCACCCCTCCACTTT
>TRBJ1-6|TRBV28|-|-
CASSLDSSPLHF
TGTGCCAGCAGCTTAGACAGTTCACCCCTCCACTTT
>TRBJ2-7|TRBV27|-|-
CASSYQGKRSYEQYF
TGTGCCAGCAGCTATCAGGGGAAGCGGTCCTACGAGCAGTACTTC
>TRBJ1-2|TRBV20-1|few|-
CSATAPTTW
TGCAGTGCCACCGCACCCACGACCTGG
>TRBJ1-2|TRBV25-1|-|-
CASSAPLANYGYTF
TGTGCCAGCAGTGCCCCTTTAGCTAACTATGGCTACACCTTC
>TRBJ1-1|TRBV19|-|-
CASSIVHHRVGNTEAFF
TGTGCCAGTAGTATTGTCCATCACAGGGTGGGGAACACTGAAGCTTTCTTT
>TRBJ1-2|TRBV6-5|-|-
CASRTTGSYLYGYTF
TGTGCCAGCAGAACAACCGGGTCATATCTTTATGGCTACACCTTC
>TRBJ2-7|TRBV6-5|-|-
CASRDQLEYEQYF
TGTGCCAGCAGGGATCAACTGGAGTACGAGCAGTACTTC
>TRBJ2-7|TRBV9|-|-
CASSVGGPGYEQYF
TGTGCCAGCAGCGTAGGGGGGCCAGGCTACGAGCAGTACTTC
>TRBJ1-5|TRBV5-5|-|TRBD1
CASSAGTGYQPQHF
TGTGCCAGCAGCGCCGGGACAGGGTATCAGCCCCAGCATTTT
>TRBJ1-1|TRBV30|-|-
CAWRPTVPEAFF
TGTGCCTGGAGACCTACGGTCCCTGAAGCTTTCTTT
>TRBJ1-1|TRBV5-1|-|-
CASRASANTEAFF
TGCGCCAGCAGGGCGTCAGCGAACACTGAAGCTTTCTTT
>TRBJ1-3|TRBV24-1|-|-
CATSVSGISGNTIYF
TGTGCCACCAGTGTTTCCGGCATCTCTGGAAACACCATATATTTT
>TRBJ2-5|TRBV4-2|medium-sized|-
CASSQVPDPGETQYF
TGTGCCAGCAGCCAGGTACCGGATCCAGGAGAGACCCAGTACTTC
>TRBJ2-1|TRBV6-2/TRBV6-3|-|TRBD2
CASSETSREQFF
TGTGCCAGCAGTGAGACTAGCCGGGAGCAGTTCTTC
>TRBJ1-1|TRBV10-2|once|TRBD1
CASSSGTGVTEAFF
TGCGCCAGCAGCTCCGGGACAGGGGTTACTGAAGCTTTCTTT
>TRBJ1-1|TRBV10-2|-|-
CASSGQLNTEAFF
TGCGCCAGCAGTGGGCAGCTGAACACTGAAGCTTTCTTT
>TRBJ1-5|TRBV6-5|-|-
CASGNWNQPQHF
TGTGCCTCAGGGAATTGGAATCAGCCCCAGCATTTT
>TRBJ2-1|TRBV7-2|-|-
CASSYNRDQQFF
TGTGCCAGCAGCTATAACCGGGACCAGCAGTTCTTC
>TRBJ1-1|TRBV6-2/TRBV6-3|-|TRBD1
CASSYSLYRGSDTEAFF
TGTGCCAGCAGTTACTCGTTGTACAGGGGGTCCGACACTGAAGCTTTCTTT
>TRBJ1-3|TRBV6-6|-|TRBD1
CASRRDSLNGNTIYF
TGTGCCAGCAGGCGGGACAGTTTAAATGGAAACACCATATATTTT
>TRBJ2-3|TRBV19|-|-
CASSTGPLGTQYF
TGTGCCAGTAGTACGGGACCCCTCGGTACGCAGTATTTT
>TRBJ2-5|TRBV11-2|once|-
CASSSFIQETQYF
TGTGCCAGCAGCTCATTTATCCAAGAGACCCAGTACTTC
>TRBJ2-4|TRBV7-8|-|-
CASSSSGTRIDLAKNIQYF
TGTGCCAGCAGCTCCAGCGGGACAAGGATTGATCTAGCCAAAAACATTCAGTACTTC
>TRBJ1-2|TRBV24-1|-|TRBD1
CATSDRGQGATYGYTF
TGTGCCACCAGTGACCGAGGACAGGGGGCTACGTATGGCTACACCTTC
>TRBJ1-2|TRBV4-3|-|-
CASSQQGRGYGGYGYTF
TGCGCCAGCAGCCAACAGGGGCGGGGTTATGGGGGCTATGGCTACACCTTC
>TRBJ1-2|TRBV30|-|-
CAWSVQFYGYTF
TGTGCCTGGAGTGTACAGTTCTATGGCTACACCTTC
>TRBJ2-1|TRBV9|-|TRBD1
CASSAGTGRREQFF
TGTGCCAGCAGCGCGGGGACAGGGAGAAGGGAGCAGTTCTTC
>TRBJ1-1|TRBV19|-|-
CASSSSGGVNTEAFF
TGTGCCAGTAGCTCCTCGGGAGGTGTGAACACTGAAGCTTTCTTT
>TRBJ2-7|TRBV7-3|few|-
CASGTGLSSYEQYF
TGTGCCAGCGGAACGGGGTTGAGCTCCTACGAGCAGTACTTC